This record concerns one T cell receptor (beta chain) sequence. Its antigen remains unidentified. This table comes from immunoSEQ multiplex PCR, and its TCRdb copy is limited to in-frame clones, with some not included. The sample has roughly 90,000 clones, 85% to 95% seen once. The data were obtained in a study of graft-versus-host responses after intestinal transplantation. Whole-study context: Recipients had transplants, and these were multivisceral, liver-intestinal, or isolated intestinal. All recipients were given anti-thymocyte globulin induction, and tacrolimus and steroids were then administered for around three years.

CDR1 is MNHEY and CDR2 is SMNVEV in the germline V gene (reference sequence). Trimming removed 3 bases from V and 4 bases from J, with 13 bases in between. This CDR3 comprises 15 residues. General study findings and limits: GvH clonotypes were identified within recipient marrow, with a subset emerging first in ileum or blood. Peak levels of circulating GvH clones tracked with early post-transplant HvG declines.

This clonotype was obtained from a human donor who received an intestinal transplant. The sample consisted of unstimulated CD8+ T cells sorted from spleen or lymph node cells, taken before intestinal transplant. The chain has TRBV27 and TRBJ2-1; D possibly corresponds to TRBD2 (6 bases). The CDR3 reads CASSFKSGFYNEQFF. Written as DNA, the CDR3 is TGTGCCAGCAGTTTTAAAAGCGGGTTTTACAATGAGCAGTTCTTC.